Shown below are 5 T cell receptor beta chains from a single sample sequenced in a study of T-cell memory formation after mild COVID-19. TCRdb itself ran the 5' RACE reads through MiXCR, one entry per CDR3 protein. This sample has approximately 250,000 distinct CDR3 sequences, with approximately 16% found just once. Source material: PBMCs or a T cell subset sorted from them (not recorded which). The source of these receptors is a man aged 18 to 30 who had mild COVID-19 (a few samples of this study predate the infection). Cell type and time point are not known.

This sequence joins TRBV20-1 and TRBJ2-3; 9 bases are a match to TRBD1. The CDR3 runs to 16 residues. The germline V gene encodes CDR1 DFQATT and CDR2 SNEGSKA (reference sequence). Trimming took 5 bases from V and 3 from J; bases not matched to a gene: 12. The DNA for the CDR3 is TGCAGTGCTCGACCCTGGACAGGGGATAGAACAGATACGCAGTATTTT. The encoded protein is CSARPWTGDRTDTQYF.

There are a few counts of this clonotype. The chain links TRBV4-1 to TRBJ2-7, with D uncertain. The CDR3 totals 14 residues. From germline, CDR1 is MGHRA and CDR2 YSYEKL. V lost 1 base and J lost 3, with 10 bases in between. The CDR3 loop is CASSQGVWSYEQYV. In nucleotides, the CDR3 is TGCGCCAGCAGCCAAGGGGTGTGGAGCTACGAGCAGTACGTC.

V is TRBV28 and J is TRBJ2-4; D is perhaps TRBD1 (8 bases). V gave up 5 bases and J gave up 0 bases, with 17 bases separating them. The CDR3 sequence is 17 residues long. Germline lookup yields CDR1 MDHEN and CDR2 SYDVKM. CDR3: CASSPYTGGVAKNIQYF. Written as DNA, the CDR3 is TGTGCCAGCAGTCCCTACACAGGGGGGGTAGCCAAAAACATTCAGTACTTC.

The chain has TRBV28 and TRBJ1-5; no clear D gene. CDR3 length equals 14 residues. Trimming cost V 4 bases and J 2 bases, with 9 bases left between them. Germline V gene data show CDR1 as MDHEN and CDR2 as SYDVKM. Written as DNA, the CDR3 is TGTGCCAGCAGTTCGATCATTGGCAATCAGCCCCAGCATTTT. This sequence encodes CASSSIIGNQPQHF.

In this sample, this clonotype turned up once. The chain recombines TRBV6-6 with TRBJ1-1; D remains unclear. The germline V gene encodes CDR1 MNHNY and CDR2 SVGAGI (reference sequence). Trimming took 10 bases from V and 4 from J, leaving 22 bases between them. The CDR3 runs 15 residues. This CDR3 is CATRSQLLGRTEAFF. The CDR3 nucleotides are TGTGCCACCCGAAGCCAGCTTCTGGGTCGCACTGAAGCTTTCTTT.